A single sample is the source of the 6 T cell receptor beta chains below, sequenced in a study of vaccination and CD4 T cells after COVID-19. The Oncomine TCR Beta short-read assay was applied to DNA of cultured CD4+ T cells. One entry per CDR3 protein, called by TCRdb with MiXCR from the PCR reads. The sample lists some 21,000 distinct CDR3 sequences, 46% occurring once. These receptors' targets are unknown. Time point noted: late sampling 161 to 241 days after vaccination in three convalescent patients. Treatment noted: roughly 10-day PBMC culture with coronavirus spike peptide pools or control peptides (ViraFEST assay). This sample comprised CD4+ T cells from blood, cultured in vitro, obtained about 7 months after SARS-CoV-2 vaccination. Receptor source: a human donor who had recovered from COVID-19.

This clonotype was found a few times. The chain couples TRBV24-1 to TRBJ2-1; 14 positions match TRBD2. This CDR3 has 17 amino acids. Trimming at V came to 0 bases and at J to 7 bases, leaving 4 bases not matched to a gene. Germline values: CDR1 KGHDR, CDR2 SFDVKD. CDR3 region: CATSDLVTSGRGNEQFF. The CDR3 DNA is TGTGCCACCAGTGATTTGGTGACTAGCGGGAGGGGAAATGAGCAGTTCTTC.

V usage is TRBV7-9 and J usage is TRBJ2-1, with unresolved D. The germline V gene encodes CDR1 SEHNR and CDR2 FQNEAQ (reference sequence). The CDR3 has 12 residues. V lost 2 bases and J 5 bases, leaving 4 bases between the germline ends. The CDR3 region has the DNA TGTGCCAGCAGCTTATCTCACAATGAGCAGTTCTTC. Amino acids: CASSLSHNEQFF.

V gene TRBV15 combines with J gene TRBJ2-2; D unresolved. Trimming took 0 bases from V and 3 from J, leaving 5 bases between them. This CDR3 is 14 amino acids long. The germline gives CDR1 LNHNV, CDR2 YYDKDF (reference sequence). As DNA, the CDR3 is TGTGCCACCAGCAGAGATTATGACACCGGGGAGCTGTTTTTT. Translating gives CATSRDYDTGELFF.

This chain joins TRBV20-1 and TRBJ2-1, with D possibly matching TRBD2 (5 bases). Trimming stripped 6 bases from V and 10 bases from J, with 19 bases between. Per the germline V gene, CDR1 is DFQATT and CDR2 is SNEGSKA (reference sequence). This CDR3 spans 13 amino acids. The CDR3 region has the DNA TGCAGTGCCGCACGCGGGCCCGCCCAGGAGCAGTTCTTC. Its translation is CSAARGPAQEQFF.

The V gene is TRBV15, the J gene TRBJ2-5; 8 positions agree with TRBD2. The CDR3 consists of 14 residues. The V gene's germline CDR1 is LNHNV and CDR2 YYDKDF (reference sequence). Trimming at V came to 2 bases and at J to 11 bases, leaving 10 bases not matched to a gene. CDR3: CATSRPGLGVSQYF. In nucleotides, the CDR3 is TGTGCCACCAGCAGACCGGGACTAGGTGTTTCTCAGTACTTC.

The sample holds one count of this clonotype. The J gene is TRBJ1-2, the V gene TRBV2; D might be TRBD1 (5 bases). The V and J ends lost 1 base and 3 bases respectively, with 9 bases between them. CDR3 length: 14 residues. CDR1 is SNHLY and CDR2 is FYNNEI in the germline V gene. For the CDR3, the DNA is TGTGCCAGCAGTGAAGGGACATCCTACTATGGCTACACCTTC. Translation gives CASSEGTSYYGYTF.